These 4 T cell receptor beta chains were all obtained from the same sample, sequenced in a study of shared clonotypes between healthy human individuals. Positive CCR7 selection of CD45RO-negative cells yielded the naive CD8 cells, and terminally differentiated effector memory CD45RA+ cells were excluded. Here immunoSEQ multiplex PCR was the method, and the copy in TCRdb shows in-frame clones only, minus some. The table lists roughly 2.1 million clones, about 92% of them singletons. Specimen: naive CD8+ T cells from PBMCs. These receptor sequences come from a man aged 18 to 29 in good health. Some clones in this sample may be carry-over from other donors' samples.

The chain links TRBV25-1 to TRBJ2-1, with D possibly being TRBD1 or TRBD2 (5 bases each). The CDR3 contains 17 residues. V was pared by 4 bases and J by 0 bases, with 16 bases between. Germline values: CDR1 MGHDK, CDR2 SYGVNS. CDR3 coding DNA: TGTGCCAGCAGTGGTCAGAGGGACGGAAGCTCCTACAATGAGCAGTTCTTC. This encodes CASSGQRDGSSYNEQFF.

J is TRBJ1-2 and V is TRBV28; unclear D gene. V dropped 10 bases and J dropped 5 bases, with 20 bases sitting between them. This CDR3 has 14 amino acids. Per germline, CDR1 MDHEN and CDR2 SYDVKM. The CDR3 nucleotides read TGTGCCATCCAAAGGGCGGGCTCCCCGTATGGCTACACCTTC. Amino acid sequence: CAIQRAGSPYGYTF.

Only one count was recorded for this clone. The sample has other DNA sequences that encode this CDR3 too. The chain employs TRBV5-1 and TRBJ2-1; D may be TRBD2 (6 bases). Trimming shortened V by 3 bases and J by 6 bases, and 10 bases separated the two germline ends. This CDR3 is built from 13 residues. Germline V gene data show CDR1 as SGHRS and CDR2 as YFSETQ. CDR3 region: CASSWGTGNEQFF. The DNA of the CDR3 is TGCGCCAGCAGCTGGGGGACTGGCAATGAGCAGTTCTTC.

This chain links TRBV6-5 with TRBJ1-2; tentatively, D is TRBD1 (6 bases). This CDR3 comprises 15 residues. In germline, CDR1 is MNHEY, CDR2 SVGAGI. Trimming stripped 2 bases from V and 6 bases from J, with 16 bases between. CDR3 region: CASSYRDTLWDGYTF. The CDR3 region has the DNA TGTGCCAGCAGTTACCGGGACACCCTTTGGGATGGCTACACCTTC.